A selection of T cell receptor beta chains follows, all from one sample in a study of blood T cell repertoires in COVID-19. Sequencing was performed with immunoSEQ multiplex PCR; in TCRdb, only in-frame clones are kept and a portion is missing. Of under 300,000 clones in the sample, roughly 86% were seen once. Source material: peripheral blood. The origin of the receptors is a man at least 80 years old with acute or convalescent COVID-19. Both conserved end residues are part of each CDR3. A D gene is named only where the DNA matches it firmly. Part of the rows lack a size; the others show once, few, many or a class for expanded clones.

clone size	V gene	D gene	J gene	CDR3 DNA	CDR3 protein
NA	TRBV7-2	TRBD1	TRBJ1-2	TGTGCCAGCAGCTTAGCGACAGGGCAGAGGGGCTACACCTTC	CASSLATGQRGYTF
NA	TRBV27	TRBD1	TRBJ1-5	TGTGCCACCTCACGGACAGGTCTAGGGCAGCCCCAGCATTTT	CATSRTGLGQPQHF
NA	TRBV11-2	NA	TRBJ2-7	TGTGCTACCCAAGGAGGGCTCTCCTACGAGCAGTACTTC	CATQGGLSYEQYF
once	TRBV27	TRBD1	TRBJ1-2	TGTGCCAGCACCTCACCCGCCGGGACAGGGGGCAATGGCTACACCTTC	CASTSPAGTGGNGYTF
few	TRBV4-1	TRBD2	TRBJ2-7	TGCGCCAGCAGCCAAGAAAGGACTAGCGCAACCTACGAGCAGTACTTC	CASSQERTSATYEQYF
NA	TRBV7-2	NA	TRBJ1-1	TGTGCCAGCAGCTTAGGGGGCCTCGGCACTGAAGCTTTCTTT	CASSLGGLGTEAFF
once	TRBV5-6	NA	TRBJ2-2	TGTGCCAGCAGCTTGATTTCGGGAACGAACACCGGGGAGCTGTTTTTT	CASSLISGTNTGELFF
NA	TRBV6-1	NA	TRBJ1-2	TGTGCCAGCAGTGAAGCGTCAGTTTATGGCTACACCTTC	CASSEASVYGYTF
NA	TRBV6-5	NA	TRBJ1-1	TGTGCCAGCACCCCCCCGGGGGGGAACACTGAAGCTTTCTTT	CASTPPGGNTEAFF
NA	TRBV28	NA	TRBJ2-1	TGTGCCAGCAGTTTACGACTAAAAGAGCAGTTCTTC	CASSLRLKEQFF
NA	TRBV14	NA	TRBJ2-1	TGTGCCAGCAGCCTTGCCGGGGCCTACAATGAGCAGTTCTTC	CASSLAGAYNEQFF
NA	TRBV19	TRBD1	TRBJ1-5	TGTGCCAGTGGTCTTGGACAGGGAAGGTTCGGAAGCAATCAGCCCCAGCATTTT	CASGLGQGRFGSNQPQHF
many	TRBV10-1	TRBD1	TRBJ1-1	TGCGCCAGCAGTGCAAAACAGGGGGCGAAAGGAATGAACACTGAAGCTTTCTTT	CASSAKQGAKGMNTEAFF
NA	TRBV18	NA	TRBJ1-4	TGTGCCAGCTCAGAAATGGACAGACCTAATGAAAAACTGTTTTTT	CASSEMDRPNEKLFF
NA	TRBV19	TRBD1	TRBJ1-5	TGTGCCAGTAGGGAACAGGGGAATCAGCCCCAGCATTTT	CASREQGNQPQHF
NA	TRBV29-1	NA	TRBJ2-1	TGCAGCGTTGAGGGCTTTTCGGGGGATGAGCAGTTCTTC	CSVEGFSGDEQFF
NA	TRBV28	NA	TRBJ1-2	TGTGCCAGCAGTTCCCCCAGGGAACTCTATGGCTACACCTTC	CASSSPRELYGYTF
NA	TRBV13	NA	TRBJ1-3	TGTGCCAGCCGTCTTTGGACAGCTGGGGGAAACACCATATATTTT	CASRLWTAGGNTIYF
NA	TRBV28	NA	TRBJ1-5	TGTGCCAGCAGTACTAGGAGGAGTGGACAGCCCCAGCATTTT	CASSTRRSGQPQHF
NA	TRBV3-1/TRBV3-2	NA	TRBJ2-5	TGTGCCAGCAGCCAAGGGACAGTAGAGGAGACCCAGTACTTC	CASSQGTVEETQYF
NA	TRBV5-1	NA	TRBJ2-1	TGCGCCAGCAGCTCCCTAGGAGTCTCCTACAATGAGCAGTTCTTC	CASSSLGVSYNEQFF
once	TRBV29-1	NA	TRBJ1-2	TGCAGCGTTGAAGAGGGAGGGAGCAATGGCTACACCTTC	CSVEEGGSNGYTF
NA	TRBV18	NA	TRBJ2-2	TGTGCCAGCTCACCTGGGGCAGGCCCATTCACCGGGGAGCTGTTTTTT	CASSPGAGPFTGELFF
NA	TRBV9	NA	TRBJ1-3	TGTGCCAGCGCCGGACAGCCGCTCTCTGGAAACACCATATATTTT	CASAGQPLSGNTIYF
NA	TRBV28	NA	TRBJ1-4	TGTGCCAGCAGTCCCCGGACTGGGGAAAAACTGTTTTTT	CASSPRTGEKLFF
NA	TRBV27	NA	TRBJ1-5	TGTGCCAGCAGTAGATCGACAGACCACAATCAGCCCCAGCATTTT	CASSRSTDHNQPQHF